This T cell receptor beta chain was recovered during a study of T-cell reconstitution after alpha-beta-depleted transplantation in children. Germline V gene data show CDR1 as SGHRS and CDR2 as YFSETQ. The CDR3 runs 16 residues. The ends were cut back, 0 bases at V and 2 bases at J, with 14 bases in the middle. The authors prepared the TCRbeta library with unique molecular identifiers. In TCRdb, the PCR reads were re-called with MiXCR into one record per CDR3 protein. The sample contains some 520,000 distinct CDR3 sequences, about 31% of which appear only once. V usage is TRBV5-1 and J usage is TRBJ1-1; the D gene is possibly TRBD1 (6 bases). The input for sequencing was PBMCs from the stem cell graft donor, taken from the stem cell graft. The TCR sequence derives from a human donor who donated a stem cell graft to a child with aplastic anemia. The CDR3 bases are TGCGCCAGCAGCTTGGACCGGCGGGGGGCTAACACTGAAGCTTTCTTT. Its protein product is CASSLDRRGANTEAFF.